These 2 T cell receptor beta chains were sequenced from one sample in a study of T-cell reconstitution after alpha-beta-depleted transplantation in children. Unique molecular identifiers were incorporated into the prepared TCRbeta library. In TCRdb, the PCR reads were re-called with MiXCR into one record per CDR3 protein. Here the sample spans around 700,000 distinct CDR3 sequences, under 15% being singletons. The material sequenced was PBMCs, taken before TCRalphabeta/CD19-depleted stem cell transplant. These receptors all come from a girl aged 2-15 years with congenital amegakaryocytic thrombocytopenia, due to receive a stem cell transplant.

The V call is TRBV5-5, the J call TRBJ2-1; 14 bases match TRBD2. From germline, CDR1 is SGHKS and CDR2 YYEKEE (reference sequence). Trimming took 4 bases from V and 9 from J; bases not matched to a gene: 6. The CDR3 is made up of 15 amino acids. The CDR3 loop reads CASSSWGLAGAEQFF. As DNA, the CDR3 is TGTGCCAGCAGCAGTTGGGGACTAGCGGGAGCTGAGCAGTTCTTC. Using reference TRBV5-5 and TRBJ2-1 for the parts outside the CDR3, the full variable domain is DAGVTQSPTHLIKTRGQQVTLRCSPISGHKSVSWYQQVLGQGPQFIFQYYEKEERGRGNFPDRFSARQFPNYSSELNVNALLLGDSALYLCASSSWGLAGAEQFFGPGTRLTVL.

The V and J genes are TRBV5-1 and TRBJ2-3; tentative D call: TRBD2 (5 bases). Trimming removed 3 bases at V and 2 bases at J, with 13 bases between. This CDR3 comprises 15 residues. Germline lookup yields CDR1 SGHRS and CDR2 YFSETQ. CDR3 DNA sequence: TGCGCCAGCAGCTCTACTAGGGTTCTCACAGATACGCAGTATTTT. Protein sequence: CASSSTRVLTDTQYF.